This T cell receptor (beta chain) is drawn from a study of blood T cell repertoires in COVID-19. Background on the study: Sample material is recorded as cDNA or gDNA derived from T cells, B-cell-depleted T cells, or PBMCs.

The CDR3 runs to 13 residues. The V end was cut by 3 bases, the J end by 4 bases, with 7 bases between. Sequenced by immunoSEQ multiplex PCR; TCRdb stores in-frame clones only, minus some. Of roughly 170,000 clones in the sample, roughly four fifths were seen once. Sequencing was done on a sample of peripheral blood. The source is a man in his forties or fifties who had recovered from COVID-19. This chain connects TRBV12-3 or TRBV12-4 to TRBJ1-5; D unresolved. Written as DNA, the CDR3 is TGTGCCAGCAGTTTTGGCCCTAATCAGCCCCAGCATTTT. The encoded protein is CASSFGPNQPQHF.